A selection of T cell receptor beta chains follows, all from one sample in a study of T cells after yellow fever vaccination. From the 5' RACE reads, TCRdb called clonotypes with MiXCR, one entry per CDR3 protein. This table has about 300,000 distinct CDR3 sequences, roughly 9% appearing once. Sequences were derived from CD4+ T cells sorted from PBMCs, sampled 5 days after the yellow fever booster vaccination. The receptor set was obtained from a young man who received the YFV17D yellow fever vaccine. Each CDR3 is given with its conserved first and last residue. A D gene is named only where the DNA matches it firmly. The size entry is marked missing in some rows and otherwise reads once, few, many or a size class.

d_call j_call clone_size v_call cdr3_nt cdr3_aa
NA TRBJ1-6 many TRBV10-3 TGTGCCATCAGGAAGACACCGAGCTCCTATAATTCACCCCTCCACTTT CAIRKTPSSYNSPLHF
NA TRBJ2-5 many TRBV2 TGTGCCAGCAGTGAAGAGTGGTACCCGGTCGTATACTTC CASSEEWYPVVYF
TRBD2 TRBJ2-3 NA TRBV6-5 TGTGCCAGCAGCGTAGCGGGGAAGGGCACAGATACGCAGTATTTT CASSVAGKGTDTQYF
NA TRBJ2-3 few TRBV4-1 TGCGCCAGCAGCCAAAACTATATCAGCACAGATACGCAGTATTTT CASSQNYISTDTQYF
NA TRBJ2-5 NA TRBV24-1 TGTGCCACCAGTGATAGGGACTTCATCGGGCAGACCCAGTACTTC CATSDRDFIGQTQYF
TRBD1 TRBJ1-1 many TRBV11-2 TGTGCCAGCAGCTCAGGACAGGGTTCGGTAGCTTTCTTT CASSSGQGSVAFF
NA TRBJ2-3 many TRBV20-1 TGCAGTGCGCCGCAAGACATCCTCACAGATACGCAGTATTTT CSAPQDILTDTQYF
TRBD2 TRBJ2-3 few TRBV10-3 TGTGCCATCAGTGAGTATGAGGCTAGCGGGGGATATACGCAGTATTTT CAISEYEASGGYTQYF
TRBD1 TRBJ2-5 NA TRBV4-1 TGCGCCAGCAGTACCACAGGGGGCGAAGAGACCCAGTACTTC CASSTTGGEETQYF
NA TRBJ2-1 NA TRBV7-2 TGTGCCAGCAGCCCCCGCAGGGGTAGGGACTACAATGAGCAGTTCTTC CASSPRRGRDYNEQFF
TRBD1 TRBJ2-3 few TRBV2 TGTGCCAGCAGCCGACAGGGGGTAAATACGCAGTATTTT CASSRQGVNTQYF
TRBD1 TRBJ1-1 few TRBV5-5 TGTGCCAGCAGCTCGCAGGGGGCCACTGAAGCTTTCTTT CASSSQGATEAFF
NA TRBJ1-1 NA TRBV7-9 TGTGCCAGCAGCTTAGCCCTTTTGAGGGGTAATTGGACCACAAGGAACACTGAAGCTTTCTTT CASSLALLRGNWTTRNTEAFF
NA TRBJ1-3 NA TRBV19 TGTGCCAGTAAAGACCAGGGAGGAGGAAACACCATATATTTT CASKDQGGGNTIYF
TRBD2 TRBJ2-1 few TRBV12-3/TRBV12-4 TGTGCCAGCACCAAGGGACTAGCATACAATGAGCAGTTCTTC CASTKGLAYNEQFF
NA TRBJ2-2 NA TRBV6-5 TGTGCCAGCATTGCATCGAGGCACGGGGAGCTGTTTTTT CASIASRHGELFF
TRBD2 TRBJ2-1 few TRBV2 TGTGCCAGCGGCCTTCTAGCGGGGCCACCTGAGCAGTTCTTC CASGLLAGPPEQFF
TRBD1 TRBJ1-4 many TRBV12-3/TRBV12-4 TGTGCCAGCAGTTTAAGCTCAGGGGGAGGGAATGAAAAACTGTTTTTT CASSLSSGGGNEKLFF
NA TRBJ2-7 NA TRBV3-1 TGTGCCAGCAGCCAAGATGGTCCAGGGGCAGGCGAGCAGTACTTC CASSQDGPGAGEQYF
NA TRBJ1-5 few TRBV9 TGTGCCAGCAGTAAGGGGTGGGGGCAGCCCCAGCATTTT CASSKGWGQPQHF
NA TRBJ2-3 NA TRBV14 TGTGCCAGCAGCCAAGATTGGCAGGGCACGCAGTATTTT CASSQDWQGTQYF
NA TRBJ1-5 few TRBV7-9 TGTGCCAGCAGCCAAGACAGTCAGCCCCAGCATTTT CASSQDSQPQHF
TRBD2 TRBJ2-3 NA TRBV5-4 TGTGCCAGCAGCTTGTACGCGGGGGGGAGGGCAGATACGCAGTATTTT CASSLYAGGRADTQYF
NA TRBJ1-6 many TRBV18 TGTGCCAGCTCACCCGGGCTGACAGGCGTTAATTCACCCCTCCACTTT CASSPGLTGVNSPLHF
TRBD1 TRBJ2-5 few TRBV20-1 TGCAGTGCTAGGGGACAGGGGGGAGGGCAAGAGACCCAGTACTTC CSARGQGGGQETQYF
NA TRBJ2-5 NA TRBV21-1 TGTGCCAGCAGCAAAGGGACGGGACAGCTCCAATCGCAACAAGAGACCCAGTACTTC CASSKGTGQLQSQQETQYF
NA TRBJ1-2 NA TRBV11-2 TGTGCCAGCAGCTTAGGTTACGCTAATGGCTACACCTTC CASSLGYANGYTF
NA TRBJ1-2 NA TRBV12-3/TRBV12-4 TGTGCCAGCAGTCTGTTGGGGGACCCGGGGGTATACGGCTACACCTTC CASSLLGDPGVYGYTF
NA TRBJ1-6 NA TRBV20-1 TGCAGTGCTAGAGTTTCGGACCTCAATTCACCCCTCCACTTT CSARVSDLNSPLHF
NA TRBJ2-7 few TRBV30 TGTGCCTGGAGTTGGATGAATACGCAGCAGTACTTC CAWSWMNTQQYF
NA TRBJ2-3 few TRBV24-1 TGTGCCACCAGTGATTTCCGGGATACGCAGTATTTT CATSDFRDTQYF
TRBD1 TRBJ2-1 few TRBV5-6 TGTGCCAGCAGCTTCGGGGACAGGGTCTTGGATGAGCAGTTCTTC CASSFGDRVLDEQFF
TRBD1 TRBJ1-1 few TRBV30 TGTGCCTGGAACCTTAGGGGGACAGACACTGAAGCTTTCTTT CAWNLRGTDTEAFF
TRBD1 TRBJ1-1 NA TRBV28 TGTGCCAGCAGTCCCGGTACAGGGGCCTCAGGGACTGAAGCTTTCTTT CASSPGTGASGTEAFF
NA TRBJ1-2 NA TRBV6-5 TGTGCCAGCAGTCCCTGGGGGAGTGACTATGGCTACACCTTC CASSPWGSDYGYTF
NA TRBJ1-1 few TRBV7-9 TGTGCCAGCAGCTTTACACCGAACACTGAAGCTTTCTTT CASSFTPNTEAFF
NA TRBJ2-2 once TRBV28 TGTGCCAGCAGCGAAAGACGGGGGGCGCGAGGCGGGGAGCTGTTTTTT CASSERRGARGGELFF
NA TRBJ2-3 many TRBV12-3/TRBV12-4 TGTGCCAGCAGTCTCAATGCAGATACGCAGTATTTT CASSLNADTQYF
NA TRBJ1-1 few TRBV7-2 TGTGCCAGCAGCCCCCGGGGAGGGGGGAACACTGAAGCTTTCTTT CASSPRGGGNTEAFF
TRBD2 TRBJ2-4 NA TRBV7-2 TGTGCCAGCCGCACGGGAGGAAACAGTCAGTACTTC CASRTGGNSQYF
NA TRBJ2-3 NA TRBV6-5 TGTGCCAGCAGTTACGCGCGGGGACGAAGTCCAGATACGCAGTATTTT CASSYARGRSPDTQYF
TRBD1 TRBJ2-5 NA TRBV20-1 TGCAGTGCTAGAGAGACAGGGGGCGGAGAGACCCAGTACTTC CSARETGGGETQYF
NA TRBJ2-1 many TRBV10-3 TGTGCCATCAGTGACAGGAACAATGAGCAGTTCTTC CAISDRNNEQFF
NA TRBJ1-1 few TRBV18 TGTGCCAGCTCACCACCGGCCAGCACGAGAGCTTTCTTT CASSPPASTRAFF
NA TRBJ1-2 NA TRBV28 TGTGCCAGCAGTACAGAAAACTATGGCTACACCTTC CASSTENYGYTF
TRBD1 TRBJ1-1 few TRBV19 TGTGCCAGTAGTAAAAGACAGGGTGATACTGAAGCTTTCTTT CASSKRQGDTEAFF
TRBD1 TRBJ1-5 few TRBV2 TGTGCCAGCAGTGCGACAGGGTTACAGCCCCAGCATTTT CASSATGLQPQHF
TRBD1 TRBJ1-4 once TRBV4-3 TGCGCCAGCAGCCAACGCAGGGGGGAAAAACTGTTTTTT CASSQRRGEKLFF
TRBD1 TRBJ1-4 NA TRBV20-1 TGCAGTGCTAGACCTCCCGGACAGGGTAGTGAAAAACTGTTTTTT CSARPPGQGSEKLFF
TRBD2 TRBJ2-3 many TRBV5-1 TGCGCCACGCGGGATAGCGGGGGTTCAGATACGCAGTATTTT CATRDSGGSDTQYF
NA TRBJ2-7 NA TRBV6-1 TGTGCCAGCAGTGATCCGAGGGGGACGGAGTCCTACGAGCAGTACTTC CASSDPRGTESYEQYF
NA TRBJ1-1 many TRBV10-3 TGTGCCATCAGTATCGAATCGGGGACTGAAGCTTTCTTT CAISIESGTEAFF
NA TRBJ1-1 few TRBV27 TGTGCCAGCAGCAGAAGGGAGCGCACTGAAGCTTTCTTT CASSRRERTEAFF
TRBD2 TRBJ2-1 few TRBV12-3/TRBV12-4 TGTGCCAGCAGTTTAAGGTTAGCGGGGCTCTACAATGAGCAGTTCTTC CASSLRLAGLYNEQFF
TRBD1 TRBJ1-2 few TRBV20-1 TGCAGTGCTAGAGAGGACAGGGCCAGTGGCTACACCTTC CSAREDRASGYTF